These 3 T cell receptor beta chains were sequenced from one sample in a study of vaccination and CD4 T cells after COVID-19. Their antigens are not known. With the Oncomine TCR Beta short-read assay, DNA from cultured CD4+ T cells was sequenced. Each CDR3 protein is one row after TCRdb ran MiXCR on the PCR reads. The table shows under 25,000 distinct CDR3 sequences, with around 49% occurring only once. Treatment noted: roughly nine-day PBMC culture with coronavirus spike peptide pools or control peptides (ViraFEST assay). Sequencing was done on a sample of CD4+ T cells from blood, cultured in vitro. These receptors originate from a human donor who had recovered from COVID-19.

CDR3 in amino acids: CSASSGGAIIQETQYF. Here the CDR3 DNA reads TGCAGTGCTAGTAGCGGGGGGGCGATCATCCAAGAGACCCAGTACTTC. The genes are TRBV20-1 and TRBJ2-5; 11 bases match TRBD2. Germline CDR1 DFQATT, CDR2 SNEGSKA (reference sequence). The J segment lost 1 base and the V segment lost 3 bases, leaving 7 bases of the junction unmatched. The CDR3 length is 16 residues.

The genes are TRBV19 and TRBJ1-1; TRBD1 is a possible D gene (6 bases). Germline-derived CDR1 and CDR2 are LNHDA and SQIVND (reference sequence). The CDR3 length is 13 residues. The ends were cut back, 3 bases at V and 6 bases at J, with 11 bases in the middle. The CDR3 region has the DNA TGTGCCAGTAGTATGGAGGGGGTCTCTGAAGCTTTCTTT. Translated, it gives CASSMEGVSEAFF.

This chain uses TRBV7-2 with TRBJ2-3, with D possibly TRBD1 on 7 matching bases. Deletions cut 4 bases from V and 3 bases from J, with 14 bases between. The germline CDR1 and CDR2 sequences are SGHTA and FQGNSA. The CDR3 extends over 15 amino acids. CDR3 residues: CASSYRGGRTDTQYF. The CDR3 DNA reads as TGTGCCAGCAGCTACAGGGGAGGCAGGACAGATACGCAGTATTTT.